The clone carrying this T cell receptor (beta chain) was observed a handful of times. Its matching antigen is unknown. The sample belongs to a study of response to subunit inactivated influenza vaccine. Whole-study results and caveats: Authors suggested each seasonal influenza vaccination recruits few new T cells.

Germline CDR1 is SGHAT and CDR2 is FQNNGV. Trimming cost V 1 base and J 1 base, with 9 bases left between them. This CDR3 contains 15 residues. Each CDR3 protein is one row after TCRdb ran MiXCR on the RT-PCR reads. The sample includes 530,000 or so distinct CDR3 sequences, less than 30% of them seen just once. The input for sequencing was CD4+ T cells sorted from PBMCs, taken less than 6 days after vaccination. The source is a man over 45 who received an inactivated influenza vaccine. The chain is built from TRBV11-2 and TRBJ2-3, with a possible D match to TRBD2 (6 bases). This CDR3 reads CASSLGGVRTDTQYF. CDR3 coding DNA: TGTGCCAGCAGCTTAGGCGGGGTCCGCACAGATACGCAGTATTTT.